This TCR beta chain was sequenced in a study of blood T cells in healthy people across ages. Findings and caveats of the study: Greater diversity and more naive CD4+ cells were seen in long-lived donors than in aged donors. Strongly correlated with naive T cell percentage was TCR beta diversity.

Each sample had at least 6 million PBMCs isolated. Germline CDR1 MNHEY, CDR2 SVGAGI. This CDR3 is built from 13 residues. V was cut by 4 bases and J by 4 bases, with 8 bases left in between. This clonotype was observed a few times. Its specificity is not known. The second PCR ran roughly 6 to 11 cycles with a sample-barcoded 5' primer and J-beta primers. Tagging of each cDNA molecule was performed by a template-switch adaptor with 12 random nucleotides. TCRdb re-called the 5' RACE reads with MiXCR, one entry per CDR3 protein. The sample has roughly 680,000 distinct CDR3 sequences, 49% seen once. The source of this sequence is a woman in her sixties or seventies in good health. Specimen: blood. The V and J genes are TRBV6-5 and TRBJ2-4; D uncertain. DNA for the CDR3: TGTGCCAGCAGTTCGAGTAAAAAAAACATTCAGTACTTC. Its protein is CASSSSKKNIQYF.